These 30 T cell receptor beta chains share one sample of origin, sequenced in a study of blood T cell repertoires in COVID-19. Measured with immunoSEQ multiplex PCR; TCRdb has only the in-frame clones, and not every one. The sample comprises roughly 220,000 clones, 88% of which are singletons, and around 2.7% rests with the top ten. The sequencing input was PBMCs or T cells enriched from blood (not recorded which). Every receptor here comes from a woman between 25 and 40 years old who had recovered from COVID-19.

CDR3 coding DNA: TGTGCCAGCAGCGTAGAAACAGGGAACAGTGGCTACACCTTC. Protein sequence: CASSVETGNSGYTF. This chain connects TRBV9 to TRBJ1-2, with a weak D call TRBD1 (6 bases). Germline V CDR1 and CDR2: SGDLS, YYNGEE. This CDR3 has 14 residues. V gave up 0 bases and J gave up 7 bases, with 13 bases separating them.

This chain connects TRBV9 to TRBJ1-2, with D maybe TRBD1 (5 bases). The germline CDR1 and CDR2 sequences are SGDLS and YYNGEE. The CDR3 is 16 residues long. Trimming pared 0 bases from V and 0 bases from J, leaving 12 bases between. The CDR3 region has the DNA TGTGCCAGCAGCGTAGCTGGGGGGTTGACTAACTATGGCTACACCTTC. Its translation is CASSVAGGLTNYGYTF.

This sequence joins TRBV9 and TRBJ2-7; TRBD1 is a possible D gene (5 bases). This CDR3 is built from 15 residues. Germline V gene data show CDR1 as SGDLS and CDR2 as YYNGEE. V lost 0 bases and J lost 0, with 10 bases in between. Written as DNA, the CDR3 is TGTGCCAGCAGCGTAGGTACAGGAATCTCCTACGAGCAGTACTTC. Protein product: CASSVGTGISYEQYF. Combining the CDR3 with reference TRBV9 and TRBJ2-7 gives the whole variable domain DSGVTQTPKHLITATGQRVTLRCSPRSGDLSVYWYQQSLDQGLQFLIQYYNGEERAKGNILERFSAQQFPDLHSELNLSSLELGDSALYFCASSVGTGISYEQYFGPGTRLTVT.

J is TRBJ1-5 and V is TRBV6-5, with D tentatively TRBD1 (5 bases). This CDR3 has 14 residues. The V gene lost 7 bases and the J gene lost 4 bases, with 14 bases spanning the gap. Germline V lookup: CDR1 MNHEY, CDR2 SVGAGI. CDR3 DNA: TGTGCCAGCAAAGCAGGGTCATGGAATCAGCCCCAGCATTTT. Its translation: CASKAGSWNQPQHF.

This chain connects TRBV4-2 to TRBJ1-2, with a possible D match to TRBD1 (6 bases). CDR1 is LGHNA and CDR2 is YNFKEQ in the germline V gene. This CDR3 region has 14 residues. Trimming removed 3 bases from V and 8 bases from J, with 16 bases in between. CDR3 nucleotide sequence: TGTGCCAGCAGCCACCCAGAGGCAGGGGACGGCTACACCTTC. Its translation: CASSHPEAGDGYTF.

V is TRBV7-2 and J is TRBJ1-2; no reliable D call. The V end lost 7 bases, the J end lost 5 bases, and 11 bases lay between the germline ends. Germline V gives CDR1 SGHTA, CDR2 FQGNSA. The CDR3 is made up of 12 amino acids. CDR3 in DNA: TGTGCCAGCACCAGTAATTTTTATGGCTACACCTTC. Amino acid sequence: CASTSNFYGYTF.

The chain employs TRBV6-4 and TRBJ1-2, with unresolved D. Trimming stripped 0 bases from V and 2 bases from J, with 10 bases between. CDR1 is MRHNA and CDR2 is SNTAGT in the germline V gene. The CDR3 covers 15 residues. CDR3 residues: CASSDSASTNYGYTF. CDR3 in DNA: TGTGCCAGCAGTGACTCAGCTTCAACGAACTATGGCTACACCTTC.

The V gene is TRBV6-5, the J gene TRBJ2-7; the match to TRBD1 covers 7 bases. This CDR3 spans 12 amino acids. The junction had 5 bases not matched to a gene; V was cut back by 10 bases and J by 2 bases. The germline gives CDR1 MNHEY, CDR2 SVGAGI. Here the CDR3 DNA reads TGTGCCACCCGACAGGGACCCTACGAGCAGTACTTC. Translating it yields CATRQGPYEQYF.

The rearrangement links TRBV18 to TRBJ2-3; TRBD1 matches at 7 bases. The J segment lost 0 bases and the V segment lost 2 bases, leaving 2 bases of the junction unmatched. This CDR3 contains 15 residues. From germline, CDR1 is KGHSH and CDR2 LQKENI. The CDR3 DNA follows: TGTGCCAGCTCACCAAAACAGGGGAGCACAGATACGCAGTATTTT. Encoded protein: CASSPKQGSTDTQYF.

This clone was counted only a few times. The gene calls are TRBV7-2 and TRBJ2-5; TRBD2 matches 8 bases. CDR3 length equals 17 residues. Germline lookup yields CDR1 SGHTA and CDR2 FQGNSA. J was trimmed by 5 bases and V by 3 bases; bases with no gene match: 14. The CDR3 DNA reads TGTGCCAGCAGCTTCCTCGGTCCGGGGGGGCGCGGGGAGACCCAGTACTTC. It encodes CASSFLGPGGRGETQYF.

The chain couples TRBV7-8 to TRBJ1-2; a possible D gene is TRBD1 (6 bases). Looked up from germline, CDR1 is SGHVS and CDR2 is FQNEAQ. The CDR3 runs 19 residues. Trimming removed 4 bases from V and 4 bases from J, with 28 bases in between. CDR3 residues: CASSSLTGTRPGMVYGYTF. The CDR3 coding sequence is TGTGCCAGCAGCTCATTGACCGGGACAAGGCCCGGGATGGTCTATGGCTACACCTTC.

The rearrangement joins TRBV9 to TRBJ2-3, with D possibly matching TRBD1 (6 bases). The CDR3 sequence is 14 residues long. Deletions cut 5 bases from V and 0 bases from J, with 10 bases between. Germline lookup yields CDR1 SGDLS and CDR2 YYNGEE. CDR3 bases: TGTGCCAGCAGGACAGGTTCTAGCACAGATACGCAGTATTTT. This translates into CASRTGSSTDTQYF.

The chain joins TRBV2 to TRBJ1-2, with a tentative D call TRBD1 (6 bases). The CDR3 extends over 12 amino acids. The V gene's germline CDR1 is SNHLY and CDR2 FYNNEI. V was cut by 3 bases and J by 8 bases, with 10 bases left in between. The CDR3, as DNA: TGTGCCAGCAGTGAGGCAGGGGCGGGCTACACCTTC. Its translation is CASSEAGAGYTF.

The rearrangement joins TRBV19 to TRBJ2-2; maybe TRBD1 (5 bases). Germline V gene sequence: CDR1 LNHDA, CDR2 SQIVND (reference sequence). V gave up 5 bases and J gave up 6 bases, with 16 bases separating them. The CDR3 totals 15 residues. The CDR3 DNA is TGTGCCAGTAGTGGGGCAGGGTTATCGGCCGGGGAGCTGTTTTTT. The encoded protein is CASSGAGLSAGELFF.

V and J are TRBV6-2 or TRBV6-3 and TRBJ2-3; 10 bases map to TRBD1. With V trimmed by 5 bases and J by 4 bases, 12 bases remained unmatched. Germline V gene data show CDR1 as MNHEY and CDR2 as SVGEGT. The CDR3 covers 17 residues. The CDR3 DNA sequence: TGTGCCAGCAGTCCCCGGATGACAGGGGGCTCGGCAGATACGCAGTATTTT. Amino acid sequence: CASSPRMTGGSADTQYF.

CDR3 region: CASSESGLASHEQFF. DNA of the CDR3: TGTGCCAGCAGTGAATCGGGACTAGCGTCTCATGAGCAGTTCTTC. The gene calls are TRBV25-1 and TRBJ2-1, with TRBD2 matching over 10 bases. Germline CDR1 and CDR2: MGHDK and SYGVNS. With 1 base clipped from V and 8 bases from J, the junction kept 5 bases outside the gene matches. The CDR3 is 15 amino acids.

The genes are TRBV9 and TRBJ1-2; 7 bases align to TRBD1. Germline V lookup: CDR1 SGDLS, CDR2 YYNGEE. The J segment lost 5 bases and the V segment lost 6 bases, leaving 13 bases of the junction unmatched. The CDR3 extends over 15 amino acids. The CDR3 region has the DNA TGTGCCAGCAACCCATCGGGGGCAGGGGGTTATGGCTACACCTTC. Translated: CASNPSGAGGYGYTF.

The rearrangement links TRBV3-1 (or the pseudogene TRBV3-2) to TRBJ2-1; 7 nucleotides agree with TRBD1. The CDR3 runs 15 residues. The trim removed 0 bases at V and 8 bases at J, leaving 7 bases unmatched. CDR1 and CDR2 (germline): LGHDT, YNNKEL (reference sequence). This CDR3 is CASSQDLRQGYEQFF. CDR3 DNA: TGTGCCAGCAGCCAAGATCTTCGACAGGGCTATGAGCAGTTCTTC.

The CDR3 nucleotides read TGCGCCAGCAGCTTGACTAGCGGGTCCTACGAGCAGTACTTC. Residues: CASSLTSGSYEQYF. The chain combines TRBV5-1 with TRBJ2-7; TRBD2 aligns across 9 bases. This CDR3 contains 14 residues. After removal of 1 base from V and 1 base from J, the junction contained 0 bases not matched to a gene. CDR1 is SGHRS and CDR2 is YFSETQ in the germline V gene.

The CDR3 loop reads CASSGVGTGRSYGYTF. The CDR3 DNA sequence: TGTGCCAGCAGTGGGGTGGGGACAGGAAGGTCCTATGGCTACACCTTC. V and J are TRBV6-6 and TRBJ1-2, with 8 bases that match TRBD1. Germline V CDR1 and CDR2: MNHNY, SVGAGI (reference sequence). The CDR3 consists of 16 residues. With 5 bases clipped from V and 4 bases from J, the junction kept 12 bases outside the gene matches.

This chain uses TRBV9 with TRBJ1-1, with 9 bases matching TRBD1. The V gene end was trimmed by 4 bases and the J gene end by 3 bases; junction bases not matched to a gene: 7. Germline V gives CDR1 SGDLS, CDR2 YYNGEE. This CDR3 contains 15 residues. The CDR3 here is CASSPLGQGHTEAFF. CDR3 coding DNA: TGTGCCAGCAGCCCGCTGGGACAGGGCCACACTGAAGCTTTCTTT. The variable domain in full, completed from reference TRBV9 and TRBJ1-1, reads DSGVTQTPKHLITATGQRVTLRCSPRSGDLSVYWYQQSLDQGLQFLIQYYNGEERAKGNILERFSAQQFPDLHSELNLSSLELGDSALYFCASSPLGQGHTEAFFGQGTRLTVV.

This clone has just one count. V gene TRBV13 combines with J gene TRBJ1-2; TRBD1 agrees at 7 bases. Germline-derived CDR1 and CDR2 are PRHDT and FYEKMQ (reference sequence). The CDR3 is 13 amino acids. The J segment lost 3 bases and the V segment lost 5 bases, leaving 3 bases of the junction unmatched. The CDR3: CASSVTGDYGYTF. CDR3 DNA sequence: TGTGCCAGCAGCGTAACAGGGGACTATGGCTACACCTTC. The whole variable domain, remainder taken from reference TRBV13 and TRBJ1-2, is AAGVIQSPRHLIKEKRETATLKCYPIPRHDTVYWYQQGPGQDPQFLISFYEKMQSDKGSIPDRFSAQQFSDYHSELNMSSLELGDSALYFCASSVTGDYGYTFGSGTRLTVV.

This chain connects TRBV7-6 to TRBJ2-5; tentatively, D is TRBD1 (7 bases). Trimming cost V 5 bases and J 5 bases, with 24 bases left between them. The CDR3 runs to 17 residues. Germline V gene data show CDR1 as SGHVS and CDR2 as FNYEAQ. In DNA form, the CDR3 reads TGTGCCAGCAGCCCTAGCCCAGCAGGGGGGTTGGGGGAGACCCAGTACTTC. Translating gives CASSPSPAGGLGETQYF. Together with reference TRBV7-6 and TRBJ2-5, the CDR3 gives the full variable domain: GAGVSQSPRYKVTKRGQDVALRCDPISGHVSLYWYRQALGQGPEFLTYFNYEAQQDKSGLPNDRFSAERPEGSISTLTIQRTEQRDSAMYRCASSPSPAGGLGETQYFGPGTRLLVL.

The rearrangement joins TRBV4-3 to TRBJ2-2; 8 bases map to TRBD1. This CDR3 has 18 amino acids. J was trimmed by 4 bases and V by 0 bases; bases with no gene match: 10. CDR1 is LGHNA and CDR2 is YSLEER in the germline V gene. CDR3 protein: CASSQEGRGRRGTGELFF. CDR3 coding DNA: TGCGCCAGCAGCCAAGAGGGCAGGGGGCGCAGGGGCACCGGGGAGCTGTTTTTT.

CDR3 region: CASSWAGTTQNQPQHF. The CDR3 DNA follows: TGTGCCAGCAGCTGGGCAGGGACAACACAAAATCAGCCCCAGCATTTT. V is TRBV7-2 and J is TRBJ1-5, with D perhaps TRBD1 (6 bases). V was shortened by 4 bases and J by 4 bases, with 17 bases between the two germline ends. This CDR3 contains 16 residues. Germline loops: CDR1 SGHTA, CDR2 FQGNSA.

The chain couples TRBV29-1 to TRBJ1-1, with D possibly being TRBD1 (6 bases). This CDR3 spans 13 amino acids. CDR1 and CDR2 (germline): SQVTM, ANQGSEA. V lost 3 bases and J lost 8, with 16 bases in between. The CDR3 here is CSVDKTSTGEAFF. The CDR3 nucleotides are TGCAGCGTTGACAAAACCAGTACAGGGGAAGCTTTCTTT.

The rearrangement links TRBV27 to TRBJ2-7, with D possibly being TRBD1 (6 bases). The CDR3 extends over 15 amino acids. CDR1 is MNHEY, CDR2 SMNVEV, per germline (reference sequence). V dropped 5 bases and J dropped 3 bases, with 17 bases sitting between them. CDR3 bases: TGTGCCAGCAGTGCGTCGTACCGGGACAACTACGAGCAGTACTTC. This gives the protein CASSASYRDNYEQYF.

This chain links TRBV10-3 with TRBJ2-3; a weak D match, TRBD2 (7 bases). The CDR3 has 18 amino acids. Per germline, CDR1 ENHRY and CDR2 SYGVKD. The V end lost 2 bases, the J end lost 1 base, and 19 bases lay between the germline ends. CDR3 protein: CAISEKGGGWYGTDTQYF. DNA of the CDR3: TGTGCCATCAGTGAGAAGGGGGGGGGCTGGTATGGCACAGATACGCAGTATTTT.

J is TRBJ2-2 and V is TRBV14; D remains ambiguous. CDR1 and CDR2 from the germline V gene are SGHDN and FVKESK. CDR3 length: 13 residues. The V end lost 4 bases, the J end lost 6 bases, and 9 bases lay between the germline ends. For the CDR3, the DNA is TGTGCCAGCAGCCTTACAGTATCCGGGGAGCTGTTTTTT. Translating gives CASSLTVSGELFF.

The rearrangement joins TRBV24-1 to TRBJ2-6, with TRBD1 matching 9 bases. Trimming took 4 bases from V and 1 from J; bases not matched to a gene: 10. Germline-derived CDR1 and CDR2 are KGHDR and SFDVKD. The CDR3 totals 19 residues. For the CDR3, the DNA is TGTGCCACCAGTGAAGGGGGAACAGGGGGCGCGTCTGGGGCCAACGTCCTGACTTTC. Its translation: CATSEGGTGGASGANVLTF.